Sequencing of this TCR beta chain was carried out in a study of response to subunit inactivated influenza vaccine. Findings of the study overall: Every seasonal influenza vaccination brings in few new T cells, the authors suggested.

TCRdb independently ran MiXCR on the RT-PCR reads; one entry per CDR3 protein. The table shows approximately 520,000 distinct CDR3 sequences, with 16% occurring only once. In its sample, this clonotype was seen a few times. Its cognate antigen is unknown. The clonotype was recovered from a man aged 50-75 years who received an inactivated influenza vaccine. The specimen comprised CD4+ T cells sorted from PBMCs, sampled less than 25 months after vaccination.

The DNA of the CDR3 is TGCAGTGCTAGTACCGGCGGTTCTAGCTCCTACAATGAGCAGTTCTTC. Encoded protein: CSASTGGSSSYNEQFF. The gene calls are TRBV20-1 and TRBJ2-1; D unresolved. Germline CDR1 reads DFQATT; CDR2 reads SNEGSKA (reference sequence). This CDR3 has 16 residues. The V and J ends lost 3 bases and 0 bases respectively, with 15 bases between them.